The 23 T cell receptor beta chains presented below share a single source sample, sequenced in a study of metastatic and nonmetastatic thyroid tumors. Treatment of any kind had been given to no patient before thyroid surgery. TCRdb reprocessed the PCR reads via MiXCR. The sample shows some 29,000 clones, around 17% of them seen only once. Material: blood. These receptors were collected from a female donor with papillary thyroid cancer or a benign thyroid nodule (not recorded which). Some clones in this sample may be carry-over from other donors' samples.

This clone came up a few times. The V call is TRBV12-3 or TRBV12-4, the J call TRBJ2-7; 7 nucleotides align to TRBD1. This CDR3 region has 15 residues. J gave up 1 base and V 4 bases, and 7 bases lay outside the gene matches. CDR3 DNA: TGTGCCAGCAGTTCACCTAACAGGGGTTCCTACGAGCAGTACTTC. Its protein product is CASSSPNRGSYEQYF.

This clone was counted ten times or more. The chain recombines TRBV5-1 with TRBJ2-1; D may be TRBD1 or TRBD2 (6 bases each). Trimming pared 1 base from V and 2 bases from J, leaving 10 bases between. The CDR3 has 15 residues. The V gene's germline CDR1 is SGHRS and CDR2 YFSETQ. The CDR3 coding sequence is TGCGCCAGCAGCTTGAGGGGGGCTACCTACAATGAGCAGTTCTTC. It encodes CASSLRGATYNEQFF.

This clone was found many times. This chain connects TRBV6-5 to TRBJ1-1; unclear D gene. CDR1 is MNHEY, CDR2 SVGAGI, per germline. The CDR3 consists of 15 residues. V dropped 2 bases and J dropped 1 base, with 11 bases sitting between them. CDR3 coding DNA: TGTGCCAGCAGTTACACTCCATCGGGGAACACTGAAGCTTTCTTT. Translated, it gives CASSYTPSGNTEAFF.

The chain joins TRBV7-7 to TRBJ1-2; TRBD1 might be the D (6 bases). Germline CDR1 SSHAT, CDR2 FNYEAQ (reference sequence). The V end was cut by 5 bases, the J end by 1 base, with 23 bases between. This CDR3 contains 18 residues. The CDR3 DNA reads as TGTGCCAGCAGCGCGGGGGCCAGGCGGGGGGCAAATAACTATGGCTACACCTTC. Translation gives CASSAGARRGANNYGYTF.

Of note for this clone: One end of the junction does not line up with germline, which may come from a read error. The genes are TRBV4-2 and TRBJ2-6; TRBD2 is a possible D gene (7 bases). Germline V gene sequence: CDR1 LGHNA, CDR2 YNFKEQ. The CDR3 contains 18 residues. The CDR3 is CASSHSSFGGAGANFLTF. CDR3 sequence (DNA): TGTGCCAGCAGCCATTCCAGCTTTGGGGGGGCTGGGGCCAACTTCCTGACTTTC.

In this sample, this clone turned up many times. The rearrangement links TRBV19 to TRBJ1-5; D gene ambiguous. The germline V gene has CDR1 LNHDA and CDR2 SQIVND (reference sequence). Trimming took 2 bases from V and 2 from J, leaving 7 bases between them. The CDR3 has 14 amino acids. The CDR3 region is CASSILQGNQPQHF. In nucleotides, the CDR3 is TGTGCCAGTAGTATATTGCAGGGCAATCAGCCCCAGCATTTT.

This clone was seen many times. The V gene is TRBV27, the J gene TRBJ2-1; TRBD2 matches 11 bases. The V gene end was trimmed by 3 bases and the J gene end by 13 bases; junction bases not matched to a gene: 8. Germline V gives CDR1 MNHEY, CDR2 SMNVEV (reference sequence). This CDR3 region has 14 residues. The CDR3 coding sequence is TGTGCCAGCAGTTTCGGGCTAGCGGGAGGTCCACAGTTCTTC. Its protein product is CASSFGLAGGPQFF.

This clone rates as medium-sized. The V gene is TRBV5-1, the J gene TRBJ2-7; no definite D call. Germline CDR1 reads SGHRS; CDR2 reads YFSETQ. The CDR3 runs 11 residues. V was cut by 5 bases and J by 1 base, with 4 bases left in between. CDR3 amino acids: CASRESYEQYF. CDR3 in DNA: TGCGCCAGCAGGGAATCCTACGAGCAGTACTTC.

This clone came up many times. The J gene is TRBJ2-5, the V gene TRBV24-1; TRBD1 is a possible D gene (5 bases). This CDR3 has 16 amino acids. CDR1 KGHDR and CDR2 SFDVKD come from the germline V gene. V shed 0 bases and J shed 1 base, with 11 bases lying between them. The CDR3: CATSDLKGNSQETQYF. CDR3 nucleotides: TGTGCCACCAGTGATTTGAAGGGGAACAGCCAAGAGACCCAGTACTTC.

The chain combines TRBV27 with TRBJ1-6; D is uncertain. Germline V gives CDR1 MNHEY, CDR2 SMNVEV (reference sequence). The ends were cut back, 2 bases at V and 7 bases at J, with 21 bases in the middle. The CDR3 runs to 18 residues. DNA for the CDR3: TGTGCCAGCAGTTTAAAGCCACATTTCGGCGCGGGGAATTCACCCCTCCACTTT. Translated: CASSLKPHFGAGNSPLHF.

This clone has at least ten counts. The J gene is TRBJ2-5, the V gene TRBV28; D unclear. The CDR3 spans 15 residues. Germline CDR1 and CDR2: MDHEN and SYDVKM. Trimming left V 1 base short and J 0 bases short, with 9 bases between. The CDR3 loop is CASSLFLQDQETQYF. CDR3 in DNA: TGTGCCAGCAGTTTATTTCTCCAGGACCAAGAGACCCAGTACTTC.

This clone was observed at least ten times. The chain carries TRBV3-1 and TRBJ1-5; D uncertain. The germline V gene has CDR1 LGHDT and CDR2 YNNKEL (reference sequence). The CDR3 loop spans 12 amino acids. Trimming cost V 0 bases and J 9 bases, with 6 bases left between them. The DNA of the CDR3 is TGTGCCAGCAGCCAAGATAGAGGGCCCCAGCATTTT. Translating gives CASSQDRGPQHF.

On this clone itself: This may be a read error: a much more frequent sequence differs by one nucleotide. The CDR3 sequence: CSVERGSPYNEQFF. The CDR3 DNA is TGCAGCGTTGAGCGCGGGAGCCCCTACAATGAGCAGTTCTTC. The chain has TRBV29-1 and TRBJ2-1; 7 nucleotides align to TRBD2. The germline gives CDR1 SQVTM, CDR2 ANQGSEA. The CDR3 covers 14 residues. The V gene end was trimmed by 3 bases and the J gene end by 2 bases; junction bases not matched to a gene: 4.

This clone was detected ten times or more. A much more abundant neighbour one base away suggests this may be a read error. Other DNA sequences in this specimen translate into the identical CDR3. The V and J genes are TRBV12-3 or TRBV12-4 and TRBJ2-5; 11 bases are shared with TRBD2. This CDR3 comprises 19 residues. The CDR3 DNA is TGTGCCAGCAGTTTATCATGGGTGCTAGCGGGAGGTCCGGGGGAGACCCAGCACTTC. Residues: CASSLSWVLAGGPGETQHF.

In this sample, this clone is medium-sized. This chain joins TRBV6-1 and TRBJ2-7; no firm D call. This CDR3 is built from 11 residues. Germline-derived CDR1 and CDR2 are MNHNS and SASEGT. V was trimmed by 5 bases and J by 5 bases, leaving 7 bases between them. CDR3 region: CASSYYHEQYF. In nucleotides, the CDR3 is TGTGCCAGCAGTTATTACCACGAGCAGTACTTC.

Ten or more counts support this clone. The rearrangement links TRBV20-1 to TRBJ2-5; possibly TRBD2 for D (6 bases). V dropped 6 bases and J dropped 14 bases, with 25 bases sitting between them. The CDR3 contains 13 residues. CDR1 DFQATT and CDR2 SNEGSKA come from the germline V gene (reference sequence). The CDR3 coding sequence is TGCAGTGCCCCATACCGATCCGGGACTCCCTTTTACTTC. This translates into CSAPYRSGTPFYF.

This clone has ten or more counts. CDR3 nucleotide sequence: TGTGCCAGCAGTTTCGGGCGGGAGGGACGCGAGCAGTTCTTC. Translating it yields CASSFGREGREQFF. The V call is TRBV28, the J call TRBJ2-1, with 9 bases lining up with TRBD2. Germline lookup yields CDR1 MDHEN and CDR2 SYDVKM. The CDR3 consists of 14 residues. Losses at the gene ends were 3 bases for V and 10 bases for J; bases not matched to a gene: 7. Full variable domain (outside the CDR3, taken from reference TRBV28 and TRBJ2-1): DVKVTQSSRYLVKRTGEKVFLECVQDMDHENMFWYRQDPGLGLRLIYFSYDVKMKEKGDIPEGYSVSREKKERFSLILESASTNQTSMYLCASSFGREGREQFFGPGTRLTVL.

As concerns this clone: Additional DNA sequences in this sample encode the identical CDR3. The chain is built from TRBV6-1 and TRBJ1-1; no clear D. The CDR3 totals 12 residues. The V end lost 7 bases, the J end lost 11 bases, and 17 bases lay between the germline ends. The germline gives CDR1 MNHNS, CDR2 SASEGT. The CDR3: CASIPDGRRAFF. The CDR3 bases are TGTGCCAGCATCCCAGACGGACGGCGGGCTTTCTTT.

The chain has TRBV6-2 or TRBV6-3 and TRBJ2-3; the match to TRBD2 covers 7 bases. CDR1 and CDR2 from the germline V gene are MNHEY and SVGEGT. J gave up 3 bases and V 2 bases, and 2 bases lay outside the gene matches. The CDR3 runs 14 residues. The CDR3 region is CASSYGRETDTQYF. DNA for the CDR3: TGTGCCAGCAGTTACGGGCGGGAGACAGATACGCAGTATTTT.

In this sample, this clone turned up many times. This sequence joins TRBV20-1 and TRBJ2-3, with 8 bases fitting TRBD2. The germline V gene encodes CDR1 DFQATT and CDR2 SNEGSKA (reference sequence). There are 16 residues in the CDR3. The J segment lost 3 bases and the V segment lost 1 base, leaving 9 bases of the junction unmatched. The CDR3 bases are TGCAGTGCTAGAGCCGTAGAAGCGGGAGAGACAGATACGCAGTATTTT. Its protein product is CSARAVEAGETDTQYF.

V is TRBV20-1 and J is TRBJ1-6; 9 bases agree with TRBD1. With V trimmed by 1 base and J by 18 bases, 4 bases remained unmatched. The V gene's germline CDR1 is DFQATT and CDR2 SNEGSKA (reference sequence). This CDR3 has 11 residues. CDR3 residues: CSARGGQGTHF. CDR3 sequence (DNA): TGCAGTGCTAGAGGGGGACAGGGTACCCACTTT.

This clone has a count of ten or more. The CDR3 region is CASSHPVRREGLEQYF. The DNA of the CDR3 is TGTGCCAGCAGCCACCCCGTGAGGCGGGAGGGCCTCGAGCAGTACTTC. This chain joins TRBV3-1 and TRBJ2-7; 9 nucleotides line up with TRBD2. The CDR3 is 16 residues long. Germline V gives CDR1 LGHDT, CDR2 YNNKEL (reference sequence). After removal of 3 bases from V and 6 bases from J, the junction contained 12 bases not matched to a gene.

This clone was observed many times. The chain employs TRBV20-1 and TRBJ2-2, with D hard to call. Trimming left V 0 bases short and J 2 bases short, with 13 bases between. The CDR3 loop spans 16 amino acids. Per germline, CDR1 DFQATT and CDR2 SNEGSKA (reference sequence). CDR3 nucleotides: TGCAGTGCTAGAGATCTGGGCGGTTTTAACACCGGGGAGCTGTTTTTT. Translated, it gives CSARDLGGFNTGELFF.